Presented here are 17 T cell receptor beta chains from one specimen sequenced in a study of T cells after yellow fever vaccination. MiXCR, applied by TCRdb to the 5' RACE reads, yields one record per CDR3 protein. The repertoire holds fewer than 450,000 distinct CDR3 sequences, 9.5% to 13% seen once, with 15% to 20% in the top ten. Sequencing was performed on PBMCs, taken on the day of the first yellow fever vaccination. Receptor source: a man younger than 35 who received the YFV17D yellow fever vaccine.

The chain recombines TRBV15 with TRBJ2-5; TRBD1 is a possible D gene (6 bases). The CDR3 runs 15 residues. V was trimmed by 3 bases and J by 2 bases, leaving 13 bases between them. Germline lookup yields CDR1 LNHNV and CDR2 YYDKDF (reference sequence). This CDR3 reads CATSRGLGGQETQYF. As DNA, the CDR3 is TGTGCCACCAGCAGGGGGCTAGGGGGTCAAGAGACCCAGTACTTC.

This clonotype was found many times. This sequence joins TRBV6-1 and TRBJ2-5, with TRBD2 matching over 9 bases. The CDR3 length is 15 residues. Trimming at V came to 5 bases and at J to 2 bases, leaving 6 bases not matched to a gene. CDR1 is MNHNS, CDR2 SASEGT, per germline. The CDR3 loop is CASSRPTSGQETQYF. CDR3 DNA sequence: TGTGCCAGCAGTAGACCTACTAGCGGGCAAGAGACCCAGTACTTC.

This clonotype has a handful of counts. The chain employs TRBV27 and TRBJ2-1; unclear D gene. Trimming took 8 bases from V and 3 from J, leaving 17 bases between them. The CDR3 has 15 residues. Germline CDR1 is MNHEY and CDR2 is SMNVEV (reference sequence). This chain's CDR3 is CASLPSHFNYNEQFF. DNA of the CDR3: TGTGCCAGCCTTCCATCACACTTTAACTACAATGAGCAGTTCTTC.

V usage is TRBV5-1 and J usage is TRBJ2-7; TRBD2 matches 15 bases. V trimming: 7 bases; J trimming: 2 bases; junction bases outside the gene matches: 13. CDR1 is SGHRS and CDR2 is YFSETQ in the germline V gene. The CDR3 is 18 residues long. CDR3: CASETGTSGGSTPYEQYF. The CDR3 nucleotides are TGCGCCAGCGAGACCGGGACTAGCGGGGGGTCCACCCCCTACGAGCAGTACTTC.

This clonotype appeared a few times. CDR3 in amino acids: CASSSVVPLVRPQGDQFF. The CDR3 DNA sequence: TGTGCCAGCAGCTCTGTTGTGCCACTTGTTCGCCCACAGGGAGACCAGTTCTTC. The V gene is TRBV7-6, the J gene TRBJ2-1, with a tentative D call TRBD1 (6 bases). From germline, CDR1 is SGHVS and CDR2 FNYEAQ. The ends were cut back, 4 bases at V and 13 bases at J, with 32 bases in the middle. CDR3 length: 18 amino acids.

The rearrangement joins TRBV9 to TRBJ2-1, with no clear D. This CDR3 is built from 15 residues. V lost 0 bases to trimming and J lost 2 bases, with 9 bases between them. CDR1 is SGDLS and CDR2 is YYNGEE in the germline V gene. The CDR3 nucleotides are TGTGCCAGCAGCGTAGGGGCGTCCACCTACAATGAGCAGTTCTTC. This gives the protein CASSVGASTYNEQFF.

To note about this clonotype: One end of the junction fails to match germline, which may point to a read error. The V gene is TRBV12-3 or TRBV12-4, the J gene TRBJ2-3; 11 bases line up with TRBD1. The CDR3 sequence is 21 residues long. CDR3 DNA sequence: TGTCCCAGCAGTTTTGATTTTGGTGGGACAGGGGGTCTAGCGGGGAGAGATACGCAGTATTTT. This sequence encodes CPSSFDFGGTGGLAGRDTQYF.

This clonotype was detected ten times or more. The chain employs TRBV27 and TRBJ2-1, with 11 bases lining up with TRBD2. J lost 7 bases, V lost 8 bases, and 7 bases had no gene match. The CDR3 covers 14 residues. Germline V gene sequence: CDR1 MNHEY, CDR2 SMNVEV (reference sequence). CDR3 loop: CASSGTSGRNEQFF. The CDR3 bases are TGTGCCAGCTCCGGGACTAGCGGAAGGAATGAGCAGTTCTTC.

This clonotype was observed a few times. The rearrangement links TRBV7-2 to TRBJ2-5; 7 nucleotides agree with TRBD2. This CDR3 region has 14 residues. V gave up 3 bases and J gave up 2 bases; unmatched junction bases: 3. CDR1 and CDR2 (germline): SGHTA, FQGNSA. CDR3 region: CASSFRGVQETQYF. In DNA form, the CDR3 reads TGTGCCAGCAGCTTTCGGGGGGTTCAAGAGACCCAGTACTTC.

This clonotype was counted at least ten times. The CDR3 coding sequence is TGCAGTGCTAGAGATCGCACAGGACGTGCCCAAGCTTTCTTT. Translation gives CSARDRTGRAQAFF. The V call is TRBV20-1, the J call TRBJ1-1, with D possibly being TRBD1 (5 bases). This CDR3 has 14 amino acids. The V end was cut by 0 bases, the J end by 9 bases, with 17 bases between. CDR1 DFQATT and CDR2 SNEGSKA come from the germline V gene (reference sequence).

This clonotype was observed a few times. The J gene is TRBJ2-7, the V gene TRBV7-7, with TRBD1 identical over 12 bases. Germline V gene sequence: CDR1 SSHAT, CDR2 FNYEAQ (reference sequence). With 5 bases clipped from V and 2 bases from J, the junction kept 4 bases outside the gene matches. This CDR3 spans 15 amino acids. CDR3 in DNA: TGTGCCAGCAGCGTGGGACAGGGGGCCACCTACGAGCAGTACTTC. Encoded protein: CASSVGQGATYEQYF.

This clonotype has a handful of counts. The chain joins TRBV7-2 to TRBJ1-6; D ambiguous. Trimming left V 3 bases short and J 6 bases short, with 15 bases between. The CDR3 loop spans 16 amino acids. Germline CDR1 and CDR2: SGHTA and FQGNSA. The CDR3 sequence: CASSFQVTTSNSPLHF. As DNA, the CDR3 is TGTGCCAGCAGCTTTCAGGTTACGACTTCTAATTCACCCCTCCACTTT. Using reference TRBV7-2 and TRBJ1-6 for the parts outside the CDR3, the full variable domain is GAGVSQSPSNKVTEKGKDVELRCDPISGHTALYWYRQSLGQGLEFLIYFQGNSAPDKSGLPSDRFSAERTGGSVSTLTIQRTQQEDSAVYLCASSFQVTTSNSPLHFGNGTRLTVT.

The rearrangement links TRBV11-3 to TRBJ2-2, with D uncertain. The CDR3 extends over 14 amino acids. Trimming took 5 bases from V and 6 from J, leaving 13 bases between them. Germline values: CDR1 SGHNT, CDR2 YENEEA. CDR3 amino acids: CASSRNNPAGELFF. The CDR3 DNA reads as TGTGCCAGCAGCCGAAATAATCCCGCCGGGGAGCTGTTTTTT.

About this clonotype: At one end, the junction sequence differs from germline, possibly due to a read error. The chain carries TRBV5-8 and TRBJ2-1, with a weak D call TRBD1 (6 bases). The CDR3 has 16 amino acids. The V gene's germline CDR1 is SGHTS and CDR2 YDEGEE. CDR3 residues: CPSTLGSGVYYNEQFF. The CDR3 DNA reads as TGTCCCAGCACCCTGGGTTCAGGGGTCTATTACAATGAGCAGTTCTTC.

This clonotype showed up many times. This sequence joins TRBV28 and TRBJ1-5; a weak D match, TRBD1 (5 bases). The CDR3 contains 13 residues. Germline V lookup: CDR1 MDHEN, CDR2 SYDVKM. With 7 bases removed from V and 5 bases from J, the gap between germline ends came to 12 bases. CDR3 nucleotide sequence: TGTGCCAGCACCTGGGGCAGTCATCAGCCCCAGCATTTT. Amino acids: CASTWGSHQPQHF.

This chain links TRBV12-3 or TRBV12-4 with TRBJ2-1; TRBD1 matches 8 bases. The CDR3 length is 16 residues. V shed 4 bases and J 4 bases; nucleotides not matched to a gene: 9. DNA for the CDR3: TGTGCCAGCAGTTCGATTAGAGGACAGGGATACAATGAGCAGTTCTTC. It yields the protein CASSSIRGQGYNEQFF.

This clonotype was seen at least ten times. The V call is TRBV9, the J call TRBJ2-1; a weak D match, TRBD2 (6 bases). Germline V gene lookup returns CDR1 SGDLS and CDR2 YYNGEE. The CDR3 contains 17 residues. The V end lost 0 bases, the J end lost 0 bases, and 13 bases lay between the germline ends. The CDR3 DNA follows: TGTGCCAGCAGCGTAGTGGGGGGTCCCAGCTCCTACAATGAGCAGTTCTTC. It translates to CASSVVGGPSSYNEQFF.